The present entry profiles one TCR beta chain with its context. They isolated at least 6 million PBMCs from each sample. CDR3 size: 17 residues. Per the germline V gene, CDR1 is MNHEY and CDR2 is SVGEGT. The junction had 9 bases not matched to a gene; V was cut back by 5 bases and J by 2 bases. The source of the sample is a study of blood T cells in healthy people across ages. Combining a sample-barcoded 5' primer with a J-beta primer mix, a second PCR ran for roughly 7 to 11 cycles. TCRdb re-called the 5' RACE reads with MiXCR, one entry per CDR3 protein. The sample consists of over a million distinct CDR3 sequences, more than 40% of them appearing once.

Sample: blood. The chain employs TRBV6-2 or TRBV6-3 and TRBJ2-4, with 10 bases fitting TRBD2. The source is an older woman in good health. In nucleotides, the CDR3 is TGTGCCAGCAGTCAAACCGGACTAGCGGTTTCCAAAAACATTCAGTACTTC. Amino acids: CASSQTGLAVSKNIQYF.